One T cell receptor (beta chain) is described in this entry. What it binds is not known. The data originate from a study of monozygotic twins with inflammatory bowel disease. Whole-study results and caveats: Clonotype sharing was lower in IBD patients than healthy twins, most markedly with disease activity.

Following a re-call of the 5' RACE reads, TCRdb has one entry per CDR3 protein and lacks DNA. Its table lists over 110,000 distinct CDR3 sequences. The CDR3 loop spans 16 amino acids. Germline CDR1 DFQATT, CDR2 SNEGSKA (reference sequence). This receptor was identified in a human donor with ulcerative colitis or Crohn's disease, or a healthy co-twin of an affected twin (not recorded which). The material sequenced was blood. V usage is TRBV20-1 and J usage is TRBJ1-4; TCRdb gives TRBD1 as the D gene, but with no DNA this cannot be confirmed. CDR3 residues: CSATPSGGRSREKLFF.